The 7 T cell receptor beta chains presented below share a single source sample, sequenced in a study of T cells in Graves' hyperthyroidism and ophthalmopathy. What was amplified from RNA transcripts were TCR beta CDR3 regions. Primed by the HTBI set, a first-round RT-PCR was run on the TCR CDR3. TCRdb redid the calling of the multiplex PCR reads with MiXCR, one entry per CDR3 protein. The table has some 500,000 distinct CDR3 sequences, around an eighth seen once. Sequences were obtained from blood. The receptors derive from a woman aged 18-29 years with Graves' hyperthyroidism.

This clonotype came up many times. The chain employs TRBV12-3 or TRBV12-4 and TRBJ1-4, with no clear D. This CDR3 region has 13 residues. The V and J ends lost 7 bases and 7 bases respectively, with 13 bases between them. The chain's CDR3 is CASTGFAGEKLFF. CDR3 DNA: TGTGCCAGCACAGGTTTCGCTGGTGAAAAACTGTTTTTT.

The V gene is TRBV20-1, the J gene TRBJ1-2, with 12 bases lining up with TRBD1. Trimming took 5 bases from V and 3 from J; bases not matched to a gene: 10. The germline CDR1 and CDR2 sequences are DFQATT and SNEGSKA (reference sequence). This CDR3 has 16 residues. CDR3 residues: CSALSGQGAEDYGYTF. The CDR3 DNA follows: TGCAGTGCTCTTTCGGGACAGGGGGCGGAGGACTATGGCTACACCTTC.

At least ten counts were recorded for this clonotype. V usage is TRBV30 and J usage is TRBJ2-3; D call uncertain. CDR1 and CDR2 from the germline V gene are GTSNPN and SVGIG (reference sequence). Trimming removed 4 bases from V and 1 base from J, with 12 bases in between. This CDR3 region has 14 residues. CDR3 region: CAWIEEGRTDTQYF. CDR3 DNA: TGTGCCTGGATTGAAGAAGGCCGCACAGATACGCAGTATTTT.

This clonotype came up a few times. The CDR3 here is CASSFSDVNYEQYF. The CDR3 DNA reads TGTGCCAGCAGCTTCTCGGACGTAAACTACGAGCAGTACTTC. V and J are TRBV7-9 and TRBJ2-7; D ambiguous. The CDR3 length is 14 residues. Germline V gene lookup returns CDR1 SEHNR and CDR2 FQNEAQ (reference sequence). Trimming took off 3 bases at V and 3 bases at J, with 12 bases between the two ends.

This clonotype was seen ten or more times. The chain employs TRBV9 and TRBJ2-3; TRBD2 might be the D (6 bases). The CDR3 contains 16 residues. V lost 0 bases to trimming and J lost 2 bases, with 13 bases between them. Germline CDR1 and CDR2: SGDLS and YYNGEE. The CDR3 protein is CASSVDGGEPTDTQYF. The CDR3 bases are TGTGCCAGCAGCGTAGACGGCGGGGAACCCACAGATACGCAGTATTTT.

This clonotype was picked up many times. The rearrangement links TRBV20-1 to TRBJ1-1, with D possibly TRBD1 on 6 matching bases. The CDR3 is made up of 15 amino acids. The V end lost 3 bases, the J end lost 4 bases, and 18 bases lay between the germline ends. Germline values: CDR1 DFQATT, CDR2 SNEGSKA (reference sequence). This CDR3 reads CSASQPGRGSTEAFF. DNA of the CDR3: TGCAGTGCTAGCCAACCGGGGAGGGGGAGCACTGAAGCTTTCTTT.

This clonotype has a count of ten or more. The chain has TRBV12-3 or TRBV12-4 and TRBJ2-1, with no clear D. The CDR3 totals 13 residues. Between the trimmed V and J ends, which lost 5 bases and 10 bases, there was a span of 15 bases. CDR3 DNA sequence: TGTGCCAGCAGTCCAACCTCCCTGGGGGAGCAGTTCTTC. Translated: CASSPTSLGEQFF.